The 26 T cell receptor beta chains listed next were all sequenced from one sample in a study of cytomegalovirus exposure and HLA in healthy donors. PCR was performed using 60 Vbeta and 13 Jbeta primers. Data came from immunoSEQ multiplex PCR; TCRdb stores just in-frame clones and leaves some out. Here the sample spans 100,000 to 150,000 clones, about four fifths being singletons. Sequences were obtained from PBMCs. The receptors shown here come from a man aged 18 to 29 in good health and CMV-seronegative.

As for this clone: This sample includes further DNA sequences coding for the same CDR3. V and J are TRBV5-1 and TRBJ2-5; a weak D match, TRBD2 (6 bases). The CDR3 is 14 amino acids. V was pared by 0 bases and J by 2 bases, with 8 bases between. Germline CDR1 reads SGHRS; CDR2 reads YFSETQ. The CDR3 protein is CASSLAGGQETQYF. CDR3 DNA sequence: TGCGCCAGCAGCTTGGCCGGGGGTCAAGAGACCCAGTACTTC.

V and J are TRBV7-6 and TRBJ1-4; the D gene is possibly TRBD1 (5 bases). The CDR3 contains 18 residues. Per germline, CDR1 SGHVS and CDR2 FNYEAQ. The V end was cut by 5 bases, the J end by 2 bases, with 21 bases between. CDR3 loop: CASSLNRRRGLTNEKLFF. For the CDR3, the DNA is TGTGCCAGCAGCCTCAATAGGAGGAGGGGCCTCACTAATGAAAAACTGTTTTTT.

The chain combines TRBV7-2 with TRBJ1-6; D gene unclear. Trimming left V 3 bases short and J 2 bases short, with 5 bases between. CDR3 length equals 14 residues. The germline CDR1 and CDR2 sequences are SGHTA and FQGNSA. This CDR3 is CASSLGAYNSPLHF. Written as DNA, the CDR3 is TGTGCCAGCAGCTTGGGCGCCTATAATTCACCCCTCCACTTT.

This clone was picked up a small number of times. As DNA, the CDR3 is TGCGCCAGCAGCCAAGATGACAGGTTGAATCAGCCCCAGCATTTT. Encoded protein: CASSQDDRLNQPQHF. This rearrangement joins TRBV4-3 to TRBJ1-5; maybe TRBD1 (6 bases). This CDR3 has 15 amino acids. CDR1 is LGHNA and CDR2 is YSLEER in the germline V gene. V gave up 0 bases and J gave up 4 bases, with 10 bases separating them.

The gene calls are TRBV7-2 and TRBJ2-2; D gene unclear. Germline values: CDR1 SGHTA, CDR2 FQGNSA. The CDR3 loop spans 14 amino acids. The V end lost 1 base, the J end lost 1 base, and 4 bases lay between the germline ends. As DNA, the CDR3 is TGTGCCAGCAGCTTAGTCAGGAACACCGGGGAGCTGTTTTTT. It yields the protein CASSLVRNTGELFF.

The rearrangement links TRBV28 to TRBJ1-4; no clear D. With 8 bases removed from V and 0 bases from J, the gap between germline ends came to 13 bases. CDR1 is MDHEN, CDR2 SYDVKM, per germline. The CDR3 covers 15 residues. Here the CDR3 reads CASQTGGATNEKLFF. As DNA, the CDR3 is TGTGCCAGCCAGACGGGCGGGGCAACTAATGAAAAACTGTTTTTT.

This chain's CDR3 is CASSQDSGSGYEQYF. CDR3 bases: TGCGCCAGCAGCCAAGATAGTGGCAGCGGGTATGAGCAGTACTTC. This chain uses TRBV4-3 with TRBJ2-7; perhaps TRBD2 as D (6 bases). V was trimmed by 0 bases and J by 7 bases, leaving 16 bases between them. CDR1 is LGHNA, CDR2 YSLEER, per germline. The CDR3 spans 15 residues.

The chain uses TRBV15 and TRBJ1-3, with a weak D call TRBD1 (5 bases). CDR3 length: 17 residues. Germline V CDR1 and CDR2: LNHNV, YYDKDF (reference sequence). The V and J ends lost 1 base and 4 bases respectively, with 17 bases between them. This CDR3 reads CATSRVRQGGRGNTIYF. In DNA, the CDR3 is TGTGCCACCAGCAGAGTGCGGCAGGGAGGTCGAGGAAACACCATATATTTT.

V usage is TRBV10-3 and J usage is TRBJ2-3; D remains ambiguous. Germline V gene sequence: CDR1 ENHRY, CDR2 SYGVKD. This CDR3 is built from 14 residues. With 2 bases removed from V and 2 bases from J, the gap between germline ends came to 8 bases. This CDR3 reads CAISEVSITDTQYF. The CDR3 region has the DNA TGTGCCATCAGTGAGGTGTCAATCACAGATACGCAGTATTTT.

This chain's CDR3 is CASSQEGRNYGYTF. The CDR3 DNA sequence: TGCGCCAGCAGCCAGGAGGGACGGAACTATGGCTACACCTTC. The J gene is TRBJ1-2, the V gene TRBV4-3; weak D call: TRBD1 (5 bases). The CDR3 consists of 14 residues. Trimming cost V 3 bases and J 2 bases, with 10 bases left between them. The germline CDR1 and CDR2 sequences are LGHNA and YSLEER.

A single count supports this clone. J is TRBJ2-2 and V is TRBV6-5, with 10 bases identical to TRBD2. Looked up from germline, CDR1 is MNHEY and CDR2 is SVGAGI. The CDR3 totals 14 residues. Trimming took 8 bases from V and 8 from J; bases not matched to a gene: 8. DNA for the CDR3: TGTGCCAGCTTGCCTAGCGGGGGACCTGGGGAGCTGTTTTTT. It codes for CASLPSGGPGELFF.

The J gene is TRBJ2-7, the V gene TRBV6-1; the D gene is possibly TRBD1 (6 bases). The CDR3 is 14 residues long. The germline gives CDR1 MNHNS, CDR2 SASEGT. The germline V and J ends were trimmed by 8 bases and 2 bases, with 16 bases remaining between them. The CDR3 DNA sequence: TGTGCCAGCGCGACCGGGACAATTCCCTACGAGCAGTACTTC. Protein product: CASATGTIPYEQYF.

The chain combines TRBV30 with TRBJ2-2; 12 bases match TRBD2. V lost 0 bases, J lost 6 bases, and 5 bases stayed unmatched. The CDR3 has 16 residues. Germline loops: CDR1 GTSNPN, CDR2 SVGIG (reference sequence). The CDR3 sequence: CAWSVPSGGAAGELFF. The CDR3 nucleotides are TGTGCCTGGAGTGTACCTAGCGGGGGGGCCGCCGGGGAGCTGTTTTTT.

The V gene is TRBV27, the J gene TRBJ1-1; D is uncertain. Germline V gives CDR1 MNHEY, CDR2 SMNVEV (reference sequence). The CDR3 is 14 amino acids. The V gene lost 5 bases and the J gene lost 1 base, with 11 bases spanning the gap. CDR3 DNA: TGTGCCAGCAGTAGCAGGCTTTGGAACACTGAAGCTTTCTTT. Translating it yields CASSSRLWNTEAFF.

The chain links TRBV29-1 to TRBJ2-7; 9 bases are a match to TRBD2. V was clipped by 4 bases and J by 4 bases; unmatched bases: 5. The CDR3 has 13 amino acids. Germline-derived CDR1 and CDR2 are SQVTM and ANQGSEA. DNA for the CDR3: TGCAGCGTTGGGATTCTAGCGGGGTACGAGCAGTACTTC. As protein: CSVGILAGYEQYF.

V usage is TRBV9 and J usage is TRBJ2-2; 8 nucleotides agree with TRBD2. V gave up 1 base and J gave up 2 bases; unmatched junction bases: 4. In germline, CDR1 is SGDLS, CDR2 YYNGEE. This CDR3 has 16 residues. CDR3 loop: CASSVTAGGNTGELFF. Here the CDR3 DNA reads TGTGCCAGCAGCGTAACCGCGGGGGGAAACACCGGGGAGCTGTTTTTT.

The V gene is TRBV13, the J gene TRBJ2-7; 11 positions match TRBD1. V trimming: 3 bases; J trimming: 7 bases; junction bases outside the gene matches: 11. From germline, CDR1 is PRHDT and CDR2 FYEKMQ (reference sequence). The CDR3 runs 16 residues. As DNA, the CDR3 is TGTGCCAGCAGCTTGACAGGGACAGGGGGGCTTCGGGAGCAGTACTTC. This gives the protein CASSLTGTGGLREQYF.

The chain recombines TRBV5-1 with TRBJ2-1; D is undetermined. The CDR3 extends over 15 amino acids. The ends were cut back, 1 base at V and 2 bases at J, with 10 bases in the middle. CDR1 and CDR2 from the germline V gene are SGHRS and YFSETQ. The CDR3 is CASSLSSAAYNEQFF. The CDR3 DNA reads TGCGCCAGCAGCTTGTCAAGCGCGGCCTACAATGAGCAGTTCTTC.

This chain uses TRBV30 with TRBJ2-2; 9 bases match TRBD1. Germline V CDR1 and CDR2: GTSNPN, SVGIG (reference sequence). This CDR3 is built from 15 residues. The ends lost 0 bases at V and 9 bases at J; junction bases unmatched: 8. The CDR3 here is CAWSVRDRAGWELFF. The CDR3 region has the DNA TGTGCCTGGAGTGTACGGGACAGGGCAGGATGGGAGCTGTTTTTT.

In DNA, the CDR3 is TGCGCCAGCAGCCAAGACAGGGGGCTTGATCAGCCCCAGCATTTT. This encodes CASSQDRGLDQPQHF. The V gene is TRBV4-3, the J gene TRBJ1-5, with 8 bases aligning to TRBD1. There are 15 residues in the CDR3. V lost 0 bases, J lost 5 bases, and 3 bases stayed unmatched. The V gene's germline CDR1 is LGHNA and CDR2 YSLEER.

The chain combines TRBV4-3 with TRBJ2-7; 9 positions match TRBD2. In germline, CDR1 is LGHNA, CDR2 YSLEER. V dropped 1 base and J dropped 2; count of bases not matched to a gene: 3. CDR3 size: 15 residues. CDR3 in DNA: TGCGCCAGCAGCCAAGGGCTAGCGGGGACCTACGAGCAGTACTTC. This translates into CASSQGLAGTYEQYF.

This sequence joins TRBV19 and TRBJ1-2; D possibly corresponds to TRBD1 (5 bases). Trimming removed 6 bases at V and 6 bases at J, with 11 bases between. Germline CDR1 LNHDA, CDR2 SQIVND (reference sequence). The CDR3 sequence is 12 residues long. CDR3 sequence reads: CASREQDNGYTF. The CDR3 DNA reads TGTGCCAGTAGAGAACAGGATAATGGCTACACCTTC.

The chain employs TRBV29-1 and TRBJ2-6, with 9 bases matching TRBD1. CDR1 is SQVTM and CDR2 is ANQGSEA in the germline V gene. This CDR3 has 18 residues. Germline trimming cut 0 bases from V and 1 base from J; bases unmatched to any gene: 7. The CDR3 is CSVEDRDRARSGANVLTF. For the CDR3, the DNA is TGCAGCGTTGAAGACCGGGACAGGGCCAGGTCTGGGGCCAACGTCCTGACTTTC.

The chain employs TRBV5-1 and TRBJ2-2, with a weak D call TRBD2 (6 bases). V lost 2 bases and J 6 bases, leaving 14 bases between the germline ends. This CDR3 has 15 amino acids. Germline V lookup: CDR1 SGHRS, CDR2 YFSETQ. In nucleotides, the CDR3 is TGCGCCAGCAGCTTAGAGGCAGGGAGGCCCGGGGAGCTGTTTTTT. Protein: CASSLEAGRPGELFF.

This clone came up a few times. CDR3 DNA: TGTGCCAGCAGCTTGGGACAACCAGAGACCCAGTACTTC. It is translated as CASSLGQPETQYF. The rearrangement joins TRBV5-6 to TRBJ2-5; D is uncertain. Germline CDR1 reads SGHDT; CDR2 reads YYEEEE. The CDR3 contains 13 residues. V shed 0 bases and J shed 4 bases, with 7 bases lying between them.

This chain connects TRBV5-6 to TRBJ2-1; TRBD2 aligns across 8 bases. After removal of 3 bases from V and 0 bases from J, the junction contained 14 bases not matched to a gene. The CDR3 length is 19 residues. Germline lookup yields CDR1 SGHDT and CDR2 YYEEEE. CDR3 nucleotides: TGTGCCAGCAGCTCAAGATGGGGGTCGGGGACTAGCTCCTACAATGAGCAGTTCTTC. Translating it yields CASSSRWGSGTSSYNEQFF.